This T cell receptor beta chain was identified during a study of cytomegalovirus exposure and HLA in healthy donors. Study details: One earlier analysis, a look at 150 million to 200 million T cells, found roughly 120 million unique TCR beta sequences.

PCR involved 60 Vbeta and 13 Jbeta primers. Authors' data handling: A later analysis counted 80 million or so unique TCR beta chains, about 10 million shared. Method: immunoSEQ multiplex PCR; TCRdb's copy keeps in-frame clones and lacks some. The V and J calls and clone size come from that table; D and trimming were worked out from the DNA. The sample has approximately 200,000 clones; over 75% are singletons. The V gene end was trimmed by 2 bases and the J gene end by 1 base; junction bases not matched to a gene: 4. The CDR3 is 16 residues long. Germline CDR1 SGHTA, CDR2 FQGNSA. Study results and caveats: A classifier reportedly called cytomegalovirus status with high sensitivity and specificity. A highly shared variant cluster was judged a likely technical artifact.

Only a few counts were recorded for this clone. The target antigen is unknown. The origin of this receptor is a man aged 18 to 30 in good health and CMV-seronegative. Sequenced: PBMCs. V usage is TRBV7-2 and J usage is TRBJ2-3, with 9 bases fitting TRBD2. The CDR3 region is CASSLWRGGGTDTQYF. CDR3 in DNA: TGTGCCAGCAGCTTATGGCGGGGGGGCGGCACAGATACGCAGTATTTT.